This entry lists 29 T cell receptor beta chains sequenced from one sample in a study of blood T cell repertoires in COVID-19. The assay was immunoSEQ multiplex PCR, and TCRdb's table has in-frame clones only and misses some. This table holds about 200,000 clones, approximately 94% found once. The source material was peripheral blood. Source of these receptors: a young man with COVID-19, enrolled during active disease.

The V call is TRBV27, the J call TRBJ1-1; no clear D gene. This CDR3 region has 12 residues. Germline CDR1 and CDR2: MNHEY and SMNVEV (reference sequence). Trimming stripped 6 bases from V and 11 bases from J, with 16 bases between. The CDR3 loop is CASSTGAREAFF. The CDR3 DNA sequence: TGTGCCAGCAGCACGGGTGCCCGTGAGGCTTTCTTT.

This chain joins TRBV6-6 and TRBJ1-5; D perhaps matches TRBD1 (5 bases). The germline CDR1 and CDR2 sequences are MNHNY and SVGAGI (reference sequence). This CDR3 spans 15 amino acids. V dropped 2 bases and J dropped 7 bases, with 15 bases sitting between them. The CDR3 sequence is CASSYVRGVAQPQHF. The CDR3 region has the DNA TGTGCCAGCAGTTACGTCCGGGGGGTGGCACAGCCCCAGCATTTT.

This chain uses TRBV6-5 with TRBJ2-7, with a tentative D call TRBD1 (6 bases). Germline values: CDR1 MNHEY, CDR2 SVGAGI. The CDR3 is 15 amino acids. Trimming pared 8 bases from V and 3 bases from J, leaving 20 bases between. The CDR3 spells CASGLSSGHLYEQYF. The CDR3 DNA reads as TGTGCCAGCGGACTCTCATCGGGACACCTCTACGAGCAGTACTTC.

The chain employs TRBV3-1 (or the pseudogene TRBV3-2) and TRBJ2-7; 10 bases map to TRBD2. From germline, CDR1 is LGHDT and CDR2 YNNKEL (reference sequence). The junction had 6 bases not matched to a gene; V was cut back by 3 bases and J by 1 base. This CDR3 is built from 16 residues. The CDR3 region is CASSQDVAGGSYEQYF. The CDR3 DNA reads as TGTGCCAGCAGCCAGGACGTAGCGGGGGGTTCCTACGAGCAGTACTTC.

The chain couples TRBV25-1 to TRBJ1-3, with a weak D call TRBD1 (5 bases). The V gene's germline CDR1 is MGHDK and CDR2 SYGVNS. This CDR3 comprises 15 residues. V was trimmed by 8 bases and J by 2 bases, leaving 16 bases between them. The CDR3, as DNA: TGTGCCAGCGGGATGGAGGGGACCCCTGGAAACACCATATATTTT. This gives the protein CASGMEGTPGNTIYF.

This clone was counted a single time. The chain has TRBV19 and TRBJ1-6; no clear D gene. The CDR3 covers 14 residues. V lost 6 bases and J lost 7, with 13 bases in between. CDR1 and CDR2 from the germline V gene are LNHDA and SQIVND (reference sequence). The CDR3 DNA is TGTGCCAGTAGGCGCGGGTCTGCGAATTCACCCCTCCACTTT. Encoded protein: CASRRGSANSPLHF.

This clone has just one count. This chain joins TRBV12-5 and TRBJ2-3; D remains ambiguous. The CDR3 loop spans 13 amino acids. Germline CDR1 is LGHNT and CDR2 is FRNRAP. Trimming shortened V by 2 bases and J by 5 bases, and 8 bases separated the two germline ends. In nucleotides, the CDR3 is TGTGCTAGTGGTTTGTCAACGGGAGATACGCAGTATTTT. Amino acid sequence: CASGLSTGDTQYF.

The V gene is TRBV5-1, the J gene TRBJ1-2, with 8 nucleotides matching TRBD1. The CDR3 has 19 residues. Looked up from germline, CDR1 is SGHRS and CDR2 is YFSETQ. The junction had 20 bases not matched to a gene; V was cut back by 4 bases and J by 3 bases. This CDR3 reads CASSPTSSGQGFRDYGYTF. CDR3 nucleotides: TGCGCCAGCAGCCCTACATCAAGCGGACAGGGATTTAGGGACTATGGCTACACCTTC. Complete variable domain (other parts from reference TRBV5-1 and TRBJ1-2): KAGVTQTPRYLIKTRGQQVTLSCSPISGHRSVSWYQQTPGQGLQFLFEYFSETQRNKGNFPGRFSGRQFSNSRSEMNVSTLELGDSALYLCASSPTSSGQGFRDYGYTFGSGTRLTVV.

This chain connects TRBV11-2 to TRBJ1-2; 8 positions match TRBD1. This CDR3 has 13 amino acids. From germline, CDR1 is SGHAT and CDR2 FQNNGV. V shed 6 bases and J 8 bases; nucleotides not matched to a gene: 8. CDR3 protein: CASRTTGARGYTF. In DNA, the CDR3 is TGTGCCAGCAGGACGACAGGGGCCAGGGGCTACACCTTC.

The rearrangement uses TRBV2 and TRBJ1-2; 8 bases are shared with TRBD1. Germline V CDR1 and CDR2: SNHLY, FYNNEI. The length of the CDR3 is 14 residues. V gave up 5 bases and J gave up 3 bases; unmatched junction bases: 5. The CDR3 spells CASSQDRVYYGYTF. Written as DNA, the CDR3 is TGTGCCAGCAGTCAGGACAGGGTTTACTATGGCTACACCTTC.

The rearrangement uses TRBV7-9 and TRBJ2-3, with D tentatively TRBD1 (5 bases). CDR3 size: 14 residues. Germline V gene sequence: CDR1 SEHNR, CDR2 FQNEAQ (reference sequence). Trimming shortened V by 7 bases and J by 0 bases, and 11 bases separated the two germline ends. The CDR3 DNA reads as TGTGCCAGCACTCCCAGGGCTAGCACAGATACGCAGTATTTT. Its translation is CASTPRASTDTQYF.

The chain carries TRBV19 and TRBJ2-2, with TRBD1 identical over 8 bases. Trimming removed 6 bases from V and 4 bases from J; junction bases left unmatched: 4. This CDR3 region has 14 residues. Germline loops: CDR1 LNHDA, CDR2 SQIVND (reference sequence). CDR3 DNA sequence: TGTGCCAGTAGGGGGACAGGAGTCACCGGGGAGCTGTTTTTT. It is translated as CASRGTGVTGELFF.

The chain links TRBV4-1 to TRBJ1-1; D gene ambiguous. Trimming stripped 1 base from V and 3 bases from J, with 12 bases between. Germline assignment: CDR1 MGHRA and CDR2 YSYEKL. The CDR3 runs to 15 residues. The CDR3 sequence is CASSQVLRLHTEAFF. Written as DNA, the CDR3 is TGCGCCAGCAGCCAAGTATTGCGCCTCCACACTGAAGCTTTCTTT.

The chain uses TRBV7-3 and TRBJ2-3; 11 positions agree with TRBD2. This CDR3 has 17 residues. The ends lost 2 bases at V and 5 bases at J; junction bases unmatched: 9. Germline values: CDR1 SGHTA, CDR2 FQGTGA. The CDR3 DNA follows: TGTGCCAGCAGCTTAGTTGGTAGCGGGGGGGCCGAAGATACGCAGTATTTT. Translation gives CASSLVGSGGAEDTQYF. Looking up the rest from reference TRBV7-3 and TRBJ2-3 gives the full variable domain: GAGVSQTPSNKVTEKGKYVELRCDPISGHTALYWYRQSLGQGPEFLIYFQGTGAADDSGLPNDRFFAVRPEGSVSTLKIQRTERGDSAVYLCASSLVGSGGAEDTQYFGPGTRLTVL.

The J gene is TRBJ1-2, the V gene TRBV9, with no clear D. The ends were cut back, 0 bases at V and 7 bases at J, with 13 bases in the middle. Germline V lookup: CDR1 SGDLS, CDR2 YYNGEE. This CDR3 region has 14 residues. CDR3 sequence reads: CASSVASDLVGYTF. In DNA form, the CDR3 reads TGTGCCAGCAGCGTAGCATCCGACTTGGTTGGCTACACCTTC.

This chain joins TRBV4-2 and TRBJ2-3; TRBD2 matches 9 bases. Trimming removed 0 bases from V and 1 base from J; junction bases left unmatched: 11. This CDR3 region has 19 residues. From germline, CDR1 is LGHNA and CDR2 YNFKEQ. In DNA form, the CDR3 reads TGTGCCAGCAGCCAAGAAGGGATGGATGCGGGGGGGCGCACAGATACGCAGTATTTT. Its protein is CASSQEGMDAGGRTDTQYF.

V usage is TRBV19 and J usage is TRBJ2-7, with TRBD2 identical over 8 bases. Germline CDR1 is LNHDA and CDR2 is SQIVND (reference sequence). V lost 3 bases to trimming and J lost 4 bases; unmatched junction nucleotides: 14. The CDR3 is made up of 17 amino acids. CDR3 sequence: CASSIGGLAGVFYEQYF. The CDR3 DNA follows: TGTGCCAGTAGTATTGGTGGGCTAGCGGGCGTGTTTTACGAGCAGTACTTC.

The J gene is TRBJ2-1, the V gene TRBV12-5; 9 bases map to TRBD2. The V segment lost 6 bases and the J segment 7 bases; nucleotides outside the gene matches: 13. This CDR3 region has 16 residues. CDR1 and CDR2 (germline): LGHNT, FRNRAP. The CDR3 DNA follows: TGTGCTAGTGGGACCGGGAGCGGGGGGAGATATAATGAGCAGTTCTTC. It is translated as CASGTGSGGRYNEQFF.

The table lists this clone with a count of one. The V and J genes are TRBV7-5 and TRBJ1-2; TRBD1 is the table's D call and was not checked against the DNA. TRBV7-5 is termed a pseudogene. There are 16 residues in the CDR3. The CDR3 coding sequence is TGTGTCAGAAGCTTGTTGAGGGACAGGGATCTTCATGGCTACACCTTC. Translation: CVRSLLRDRDLHGYTF.

V and J are TRBV14 and TRBJ2-7; D gene uncertain. V lost 2 bases and J lost 0, with 8 bases in between. The CDR3 spans 14 residues. Germline assignment: CDR1 SGHDN and CDR2 FVKESK. CDR3 residues: CASSQSSGSYEQYF. DNA of the CDR3: TGTGCCAGCAGCCAATCATCAGGCTCCTACGAGCAGTACTTC.

This chain connects TRBV7-2 to TRBJ2-3, with D perhaps TRBD2 (5 bases). This CDR3 is built from 15 residues. The V gene lost 2 bases and the J gene lost 2 bases, with 11 bases spanning the gap. Germline V gene data show CDR1 as SGHTA and CDR2 as FQGNSA. The CDR3 spells CASSLFSGFTDTQYF. In DNA, the CDR3 is TGTGCCAGCAGCTTATTCAGCGGTTTCACAGATACGCAGTATTTT.

The V gene is TRBV7-9, the J gene TRBJ1-2, with D perhaps TRBD1 (6 bases). Germline V gives CDR1 SEHNR, CDR2 FQNEAQ (reference sequence). V shed 5 bases and J shed 6 bases, with 19 bases lying between them. The CDR3 totals 15 residues. CDR3 region: CASSARDTEEDGYTF. Written as DNA, the CDR3 is TGTGCCAGCAGCGCCCGGGACACAGAGGAGGATGGCTACACCTTC.

V is TRBV11-2 and J is TRBJ1-1; unclear D gene. Germline CDR1 and CDR2: SGHAT and FQNNGV. V lost 4 bases to trimming and J lost 1 base, with 10 bases between them. This CDR3 is 14 amino acids long. CDR3 bases: TGTGCCAGCAGCTCTCTGGGCCCGAACACTGAAGCTTTCTTT. This codes for CASSSLGPNTEAFF. The full variable domain, rest sourced from reference TRBV11-2 and TRBJ1-1, is EAGVAQSPRYKIIEKRQSVAFWCNPISGHATLYWYQQILGQGPKLLIQFQNNGVVDDSQLPKDRFSAERLKGVDSTLKIQPAKLEDSAVYLCASSSLGPNTEAFFGQGTRLTVV.

The chain recombines TRBV7-9 with TRBJ2-7, with D tentatively TRBD1 (5 bases). The CDR3 spans 14 residues. With 3 bases removed from V and 2 bases from J, the gap between germline ends came to 11 bases. Germline CDR1 SEHNR, CDR2 FQNEAQ (reference sequence). CDR3 nucleotide sequence: TGTGCCAGCAGCTTTGGGCAGGGAACCTACGAGCAGTACTTC. Translation gives CASSFGQGTYEQYF.

The chain has TRBV28 and TRBJ1-6; maybe TRBD1 (6 bases). Germline-derived CDR1 and CDR2 are MDHEN and SYDVKM. This CDR3 contains 15 residues. The V end lost 4 bases, the J end lost 6 bases, and 13 bases lay between the germline ends. CDR3 in DNA: TGTGCCAGCAGTTCGGACAGTGGATTTAATTCACCCCTCCACTTT. Its translation is CASSSDSGFNSPLHF.

The count of this clone is one. The V gene is TRBV19, the J gene TRBJ1-6, with D possibly matching TRBD1 (6 bases). The CDR3 covers 17 residues. Per the germline V gene, CDR1 is LNHDA and CDR2 is SQIVND (reference sequence). The ends were cut back, 5 bases at V and 0 bases at J, with 14 bases in the middle. The CDR3 is CASSARDKSSYNSPLHF. CDR3 bases: TGTGCCAGTAGTGCTCGGGACAAAAGCTCCTATAATTCACCCCTCCACTTT.

This chain joins TRBV29-1 and TRBJ1-2; D is ambiguous. CDR1 and CDR2 (germline): SQVTM, ANQGSEA. V lost 0 bases to trimming and J lost 7 bases, with 15 bases between them. The CDR3 is 14 amino acids. CDR3 DNA sequence: TGCAGCGTTGAAGATGGGCAGGCCCCCCTTGGCTACACCTTC. It codes for CSVEDGQAPLGYTF.

The genes are TRBV2 and TRBJ1-3; D gene ambiguous. CDR1 and CDR2 from the germline V gene are SNHLY and FYNNEI. V lost 2 bases, J lost 4 bases, and 9 bases lay in between. The CDR3 runs to 14 residues. DNA for the CDR3: TGTGCCAGCAGTGAACAGGTAGAAGGAAACACCATATATTTT. This translates into CASSEQVEGNTIYF.

V is TRBV6-5 and J is TRBJ2-2; 8 bases fit TRBD2. The V gene end was trimmed by 3 bases and the J gene end by 1 base; junction bases not matched to a gene: 4. The germline V gene encodes CDR1 MNHEY and CDR2 SVGAGI. The CDR3 consists of 16 residues. The CDR3 loop is CASSYSGLVNTGELFF. In DNA form, the CDR3 reads TGTGCCAGCAGTTATTCGGGACTAGTGAACACCGGGGAGCTGTTTTTT.